This TCR beta chain appears in the sequencing data of a study of shared clonotypes between healthy human individuals. About the study: Contributing individuals were two females and three males aged 18 to 49. Study results and limitations: Unshared clonotypes carried lower generation probabilities than those common to all four donors.

In the authors' workflow: Filtering of immunoSEQ junctional sequences could not match full-length read filtering. Method: immunoSEQ multiplex PCR; TCRdb's copy keeps in-frame clones and lacks some. D and trimming were read from the DNA, whereas the V and J calls and clone size are those reported in that table. Seen here are about 980,000 clones, over 75% observed once, and the top ten hold around 1.5%. To note about this clone: Its antigen remains unidentified.

The CDR3 extends over 15 amino acids. Germline V CDR1 and CDR2: LNHDA, SQIVND (reference sequence). J was trimmed by 2 bases and V by 7 bases; bases with no gene match: 10. This chain links TRBV19 with TRBJ2-7; 8 bases map to TRBD1. The specimen sequenced was memory CD4+ T cells sorted from blood. Subset meaning: CD45RA-negative fraction. The TCR originated in a man younger than 35 in good health. CDR3 sequence: CASMAGGGGTYEQYF. The CDR3 DNA follows: TGTGCCAGTATGGCAGGGGGCGGTGGAACCTACGAGCAGTACTTC.